Listed here is a single T cell receptor (beta chain). V dropped 6 bases and J dropped 4 bases, with 15 bases sitting between them. Germline lookup yields CDR1 MNHEY and CDR2 SVGAGI. The CDR3 extends over 15 amino acids. This record comes from a study of T cell responses to AZD1222 COVID-19 vaccine. Clones were sequenced by immunoSEQ multiplex PCR, and TCRdb holds only the in-frame ones, with some missing. This table holds more than 95,000 clones, about 86% found once. The TCR sequence derives from an adult in good health. The chain has TRBV6-5 and TRBJ2-2, with D possibly matching TRBD2 (5 bases). The source was peripheral blood, collected on day 0 of AZD1222 vaccination. The CDR3: CASRWGSGGTGELFF. For the CDR3, the DNA is TGTGCCAGCAGATGGGGATCCGGAGGCACCGGGGAGCTGTTTTTT.